This T cell receptor beta chain was profiled in a study of beta chain features in type 1 diabetes. Every donor had blood drawn once into heparin, 90 to 150 mL on average. Study-wide points: Shortening that was moderate but significant affected the TCRB CDR3s of Type 1 diabetes patients in all four CD4+ subsets. PCR might show a preference for shorter templates, equally across patients and controls. Sequencing used cDNA, and cells with high TCR expression could therefore be over-represented.

The whole isolated RNA underwent reverse transcription, so sequencing captured expressed TCRB transcripts. The data were produced by immunoSEQ multiplex PCR, yet TCRdb's version contains in-frame clones alone and is incomplete. The data show 330,000 or so clones, about 19% seen once. As to this clone: Its antigen is unknown.

CDR1 is SGHRS, CDR2 YFSETQ, per germline. This CDR3 is built from 12 residues. V lost 7 bases and J lost 15, with 20 bases in between. J is TRBJ2-4 and V is TRBV5-1, with D possibly matching TRBD2 (6 bases). The sample comprised naive CD4+ T cells from blood. The TCR originated in a young woman in good health. CDR3 nucleotides: TGCGCCAGCCGGGGGTCGACCTTTAGTTTGTACTTC. It encodes CASRGSTFSLYF. The whole variable domain, filled in from reference TRBV5-1 and TRBJ2-4, reads KAGVTQTPRYLIKTRGQQVTLSCSPISGHRSVSWYQQTPGQGLQFLFEYFSETQRNKGNFPGRFSGRQFSNSRSEMNVSTLELGDSALYLCASRGSTFSLYFGAGTRLSVL.